Listed below are T cell receptor beta chains from one sample, sequenced in a study of early T cells in non-severe SARS-CoV-2 infection. TCRdb reanalysed the 5' RACE reads using MiXCR and keeps one entry per CDR3 protein. The table includes fewer than 65,000 distinct CDR3 sequences, around 9.3% detected once. The sequenced material came from whole blood. Source of these receptors: an adult who was a healthcare worker with PCR-confirmed SARS-CoV-2 infection or an uninfected control (not recorded which). The CDR3 runs from the conserved cysteine through the conserved F or W. A D gene is named only where the DNA matches it firmly. The size field is filled for only some rows; it gives once, few, many or a size class.

length | J | size | D | V | DNA | CDR3
15 | TRBJ2-1 | . | . | TRBV11-2 | TGTGCCAGCAGCCCCAGGGACTGGCGGTACAATGAGCAGTTCTTC | CASSPRDWRYNEQFF
14 | TRBJ2-3 | . | . | TRBV5-1 | TGCGCCAGCAGCTACCGGGACAGCACAGATACGCAGTATTTT | CASSYRDSTDTQYF
14 | TRBJ2-2 | . | . | TRBV3-1 | TGTGCCAGTAGTTATAAGGGAAACACCGGGGAGCTGTTTTTT | CASSYKGNTGELFF
16 | TRBJ2-1 | few | . | TRBV18 | TGTGCCAGCTCACCCTGGACCGGTTCTACCTACAATGAGCAGTTCTTC | CASSPWTGSTYNEQFF
11 | TRBJ2-1 | few | . | TRBV12-3/TRBV12-4 | TGTGCCAGCACTGAGGGATATGAGCAGTTCTTC | CASTEGYEQFF
14 | TRBJ1-5 | few | TRBD1 | TRBV10-2 | TGCGCCAGCAGTGTAGCAGGGGGAAATCAGCCCCAGCATTTT | CASSVAGGNQPQHF
14 | TRBJ1-6 | . | . | TRBV4-1 | TGCGCCAGCAGCCTTTCCCCCGAGGGATCACCCCTCCGCTTT | CASSLSPEGSPLRF
15 | TRBJ2-2 | few | . | TRBV18 | TGTGCCAGCTCACCTGGGGCGGTGGAGTCCGGGGAGCTGTTTTTT | CASSPGAVESGELFF
15 | TRBJ2-2 | many | . | TRBV11-2 | TGTGCCAGCAACCCCCTTGGGGAATACACCGGGGAGCTGTTTTTT | CASNPLGEYTGELFF
18 | TRBJ2-7 | . | TRBD2 | TRBV5-1 | TGCGCCAGCAGCTGGAAGCGACTAGCGGTACCGATCGACTACGAGCAGTACTTC | CASSWKRLAVPIDYEQYF
15 | TRBJ2-5 | few | TRBD1 | TRBV20-1 | TGCAGTGCAAACCACCGACAGGGATACCAAGAGACCCAGTACTTC | CSANHRQGYQETQYF
15 | TRBJ1-2 | . | TRBD1 | TRBV4-1 | TGCGCCAGCAGCCAAGAACCGGGACAGAACTATGGCTACACCTTC | CASSQEPGQNYGYTF
10 | TRBJ1-6 | . | . | TRBV12-5 | TGTGCTAGTGGTGATTCACCCCTCCACTTT | CASGDSPLHF
16 | TRBJ1-5 | once | . | TRBV5-4 | TGTGCCAGCAGCTTGGAAGGCGGGGGAGTGTCAGATACGCAGCATTTT | CASSLEGGGVSDTQHF
13 | TRBJ2-7 | . | TRBD1 | TRBV6-1 | TGTGCCAGCTTGGACAGGGGAGGCTACGAGCAGTACTTC | CASLDRGGYEQYF
12 | TRBJ2-1 | few | . | TRBV3-1 | TGTGCCAGCAGCCAAGATAGGCATGAGCAGTTCTTC | CASSQDRHEQFF
13 | TRBJ1-5 | few | . | TRBV15 | TGTGCCGTCCGCAGGAAGCGAGATCAGCCCCAGCATTTT | CAVRRKRDQPQHF
15 | TRBJ1-2 | few | TRBD1 | TRBV20-1 | TGCAGTGCTAGTCAAAGGACAGGGGTTGACTATGGCTACACCTTC | CSASQRTGVDYGYTF
15 | TRBJ2-1 | many | . | TRBV5-1 | TGCGCCAGCAGCCCACAACTAGCTACCTACAATGAGCAGTTCTTC | CASSPQLATYNEQFF
13 | TRBJ1-1 | many | . | TRBV10-1 | TGCGCCAGCAGGACAAGCCTGAACACTGAAGCTTTCTTT | CASRTSLNTEAFF
14 | TRBJ2-7 | . | TRBD2 | TRBV9 | TGTGCCAGCAGCCCAAGCGGGGCTATCTACGAGCAGTACTTC | CASSPSGAIYEQYF
13 | TRBJ2-3 | many | . | TRBV12-3/TRBV12-4 | TGTGCCAGCAGTTTAGCGGTAACAGATACGCAGTATTTT | CASSLAVTDTQYF
13 | TRBJ2-7 | . | TRBD2 | TRBV5-1 | TGCGCCAGCAGCCTTAGCGGGGTTGACGAGCAGTACTTC | CASSLSGVDEQYF
16 | TRBJ1-2 | . | TRBD1 | TRBV10-3 | TGTGCCATCAGTGAGGGGACAGGGGATTTGGGCTATGGCTACACCTTC | CAISEGTGDLGYGYTF
16 | TRBJ2-3 | many | TRBD2 | TRBV20-1 | TGCAGTGCTAGAGACCAGACTAGCGGGGGTGCAGATACGCAGTATTTT | CSARDQTSGGADTQYF
13 | TRBJ2-5 | . | . | TRBV20-1 | TGCAGTGCCCAGGACCCCAATGGGGAGACCCAGTACTTC | CSAQDPNGETQYF
14 | TRBJ1-4 | . | TRBD1 | TRBV12-3/TRBV12-4 | TGTGCCAGCAGGACAGGGCTAACTAATGAAAAACTGTTTTTT | CASRTGLTNEKLFF
15 | TRBJ1-2 | many | . | TRBV2 | TGTGCCAGCAGTGAAGCGCGGCAGGGGTATAGAGGCTACACCTTC | CASSEARQGYRGYTF
15 | TRBJ2-1 | many | . | TRBV9 | TGTGCCAGCAGCGTAGATGGGCGTGCCTACAATGAGCAGTTCTTC | CASSVDGRAYNEQFF
15 | TRBJ2-1 | . | . | TRBV3-1 | TGTGCCAGCAGCCCGCCATATGACAGTTACAATGAGCAGTTCTTC | CASSPPYDSYNEQFF
16 | TRBJ1-5 | few | TRBD1 | TRBV7-8 | TGTGCCAGCAGCTTAGCAGGACAGGGCTTTAATCAGCCCCAGCATTTT | CASSLAGQGFNQPQHF
15 | TRBJ2-3 | few | . | TRBV9 | TGTGCCAGCAGCGTACAATGGGGGAGCACAGATACGCAGTATTTT | CASSVQWGSTDTQYF
14 | TRBJ2-1 | few | . | TRBV7-9 | TGTGCCAGCAGCCCCTCAAAGAACATAGGTGAGCAGTTCTTC | CASSPSKNIGEQFF
16 | TRBJ1-2 | . | TRBD1 | TRBV7-9 | TGTGCCAGCAGCTTAGAATACGCCCAGGGGGCCTATGGCTACACCTTC | CASSLEYAQGAYGYTF
15 | TRBJ1-1 | . | . | TRBV3-1 | TGTGCCAGCAGCCAAGATCTGGGTATGAACACTGAAGCTTTCTTT | CASSQDLGMNTEAFF
15 | TRBJ2-7 | few | TRBD2 | TRBV11-2 | TGTGCCAGCAGCTTAGCGTTAGCGGGCGCCTACGAGCAGTACTTC | CASSLALAGAYEQYF
15 | TRBJ1-3 | few | . | TRBV7-6 | TGTGCCAGCAGCAACCGAAACAGGGATGGGAACACCATATATTTT | CASSNRNRDGNTIYF
15 | TRBJ2-5 | many | . | TRBV7-6 | TGTGCCAGCAGCCCCCGGGCAGCTATCGGGGAGACCCAGTACTTC | CASSPRAAIGETQYF
11 | TRBJ1-1 | few | . | TRBV30 | TGTGCCTGGAGTCTGAACACTGAAGCTTTCTTT | CAWSLNTEAFF
17 | TRBJ1-6 | many | . | TRBV4-1 | TGCGCCAGCAGTCACTACAAGGGCCCAAGAGGGAATTCACCCCTCCACTTT | CASSHYKGPRGNSPLHF
14 | TRBJ2-2 | . | . | TRBV6-6 | TGTGCCAGCAGTTACCGGACAAACACCGGGGAGCTGTTTTTT | CASSYRTNTGELFF
12 | TRBJ1-2 | . | . | TRBV13 | TGTGCCAGCAGCCCGGGAGAGCCTGGCTACACCTTC | CASSPGEPGYTF
16 | TRBJ1-1 | . | TRBD1 | TRBV4-1 | TGCGCCAGCAGCCAAAAACTGGGACAGGGGAACACTGAAGCTTTCTTT | CASSQKLGQGNTEAFF
13 | TRBJ1-2 | many | . | TRBV7-3 | TGTGCCAGCAGCTTAGGGCACAAGCTAGGCTACACCTTC | CASSLGHKLGYTF
16 | TRBJ2-2 | . | . | TRBV23-1 | TGCGCCAGCAGTCAATCCTCGGGGTCCCACACCGGGGAGCTGTTTTTT | CASSQSSGSHTGELFF
15 | TRBJ1-6 | few | . | TRBV5-1 | TGCGCCAGCAGCTTAGTCGGGAGCAAAAATTCACCCCTCCACTTT | CASSLVGSKNSPLHF
14 | TRBJ2-7 | few | . | TRBV3-1 | TGTGCCAGCAGCCCCCGAACGGTGAACTACGAGCAGTACTTC | CASSPRTVNYEQYF
14 | TRBJ2-6 | few | . | TRBV7-6 | TGTGCCAGCAGCTTAAGTGCTGGGGCCAACGTCCTGACTTTC | CASSLSAGANVLTF
14 | TRBJ1-4 | many | TRBD1 | TRBV7-9 | TGTGCCAGCAGCCACCCGACAGGGCCCGAAAAACTGTTTTTT | CASSHPTGPEKLFF
12 | TRBJ2-7 | many | TRBD1 | TRBV10-3 | TGTGCCAGCCGGACAGGGGCCTACGAGCAGTACTTC | CASRTGAYEQYF
16 | TRBJ2-5 | . | TRBD2 | TRBV12-3/TRBV12-4 | TGTGCCAGCAGCCCCGGACTAGCGGGGGTCCAAGAGACCCAGTACTTC | CASSPGLAGVQETQYF
15 | TRBJ2-7 | . | . | TRBV4-2 | TGTGCCAGCAGCCAAGCCCGGGACGCTAGCTACGAGCAGTACTTC | CASSQARDASYEQYF
15 | TRBJ2-1 | many | TRBD2 | TRBV2 | TGTGCCAGCAGTGTCGGACTAGCGATCTACAATGAGCAGTTCTTC | CASSVGLAIYNEQFF
13 | TRBJ2-1 | . | . | TRBV18 | TGTGCCAGCTCACCGAGGGCAGACAATGAGCAGTTCTTC | CASSPRADNEQFF
15 | TRBJ2-1 | many | . | TRBV6-1 | TGTGCCGGTACCCCCACGCGGGGGCTATACAATGAGCAGTTCTTC | CAGTPTRGLYNEQFF
15 | TRBJ2-7 | many | TRBD2 | TRBV4-1 | TGCGCCAGCAGCCAGAGGACTAGCGGTTCCTACGAGCAGTACTTC | CASSQRTSGSYEQYF
11 | TRBJ2-7 | few | . | TRBV1 | TGCACCAGCGGATCGTACTACGAGCAGTACTTC | CTSGSYYEQYF
14 | TRBJ2-5 | . | TRBD1 | TRBV13 | TGTGCCAGCAGCTTTTTAGGGGGCCAGGGGACCCAGTACTTC | CASSFLGGQGTQYF
15 | TRBJ1-2 | many | . | TRBV30 | TGTGCCTGGAGTGTACTAATGGAGGCTAACTATGGCTACACCTTC | CAWSVLMEANYGYTF
16 | TRBJ2-1 | many | TRBD2 | TRBV3-1 | TGTGCCAGCAGCCAAAGAAGCGGGGGGGCTAGTAATGAGCAGTTCTTC | CASSQRSGGASNEQFF